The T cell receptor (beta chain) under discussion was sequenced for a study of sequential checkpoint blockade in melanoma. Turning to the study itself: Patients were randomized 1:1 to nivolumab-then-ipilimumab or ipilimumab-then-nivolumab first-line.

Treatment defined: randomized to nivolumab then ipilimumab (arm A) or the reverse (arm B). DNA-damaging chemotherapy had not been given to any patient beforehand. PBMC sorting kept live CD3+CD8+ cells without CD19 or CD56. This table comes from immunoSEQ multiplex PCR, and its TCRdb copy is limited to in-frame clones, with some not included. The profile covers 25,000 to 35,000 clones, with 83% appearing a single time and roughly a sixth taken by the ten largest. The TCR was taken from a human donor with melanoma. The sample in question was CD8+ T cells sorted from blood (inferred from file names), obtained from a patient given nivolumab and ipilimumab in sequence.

The CDR3 nucleotides are TGTGCCAGCAGCTTCGGGACAGAGCTCCAGGAGCAGTACTTC. This translates into CASSFGTELQEQYF. The rearrangement uses TRBV7-6 and TRBJ2-7; 7 bases align to TRBD1. V lost 3 bases to trimming and J lost 7 bases; unmatched junction nucleotides: 9. Germline loops: CDR1 SGHVS, CDR2 FNYEAQ. The CDR3 contains 14 residues.